A single sample is the source of the 27 T cell receptor beta chains below, sequenced in a study of blood T cells in healthy people across ages. The authors ran a second PCR of about 6 to 11 cycles using a sample-barcoded 5' primer and a J-beta primer mix. MiXCR, run by TCRdb on the 5' RACE reads, gives a single entry per CDR3 protein. This sample has about 570,000 distinct CDR3 sequences, with about 28% found just once. These data also featured in a second study, about T cells of mothers and their children.

The specimen was blood. These receptors were taken from a boy between 2 and 15 years old in good health.

The chain carries TRBV6-2 or TRBV6-3 and TRBJ2-1; D gene unclear. The J call is in doubt because the DNA end fits TRBJ2-7 better. CDR3 length: 13 amino acids. The germline gives CDR1 MNHEY, CDR2 SVGEGT. The CDR3 sequence is CASSYGYSYEQYF. In nucleotides, the CDR3 is TGTGCCAGCAGTTACGGATACTCCTACGAGCAGTACTTC.

J is TRBJ2-5 and V is TRBV10-1; 12 bases match TRBD2. TRBJ2-1 matches the DNA end more closely, so the J call is doubtful. This CDR3 comprises 14 residues. CDR1 is WNHNN, CDR2 SYGVQD, per germline (reference sequence). CDR3 nucleotide sequence: TGCGCCAGCAGTCGGACTAGCGGGGCCTTTGAGCAGTTCTTC. Amino acids: CASSRTSGAFEQFF.

V usage is TRBV24-1 and J usage is TRBJ2-1; tentatively, D is TRBD2 (6 bases). Per germline, CDR1 KGHDR and CDR2 SFDVKD. CDR3 length: 14 residues. V lost 4 bases, J lost 10 bases, and 16 bases lay in between. The CDR3 here is CATSEGDAAGEQFF. In nucleotides, the CDR3 is TGTGCCACCAGTGAAGGGGACGCCGCGGGGGAGCAGTTCTTC.

In regard to this clonotype: A much larger clone differs from this one at a single base, so this may be a read error. The chain has TRBV20-1 and TRBJ1-1; D might be TRBD1 (6 bases). Germline values: CDR1 DFQATT, CDR2 SNEGSKA (reference sequence). The CDR3 spans 12 residues. The CDR3 region is CSAREPAGGASF. Here the CDR3 DNA reads TGCAGTGCTAGAGAACCCGCGGGGGGCGCTTCCTTT.

This chain connects TRBV4-2 to TRBJ1-2; the D gene is possibly TRBD1 (5 bases). Germline CDR1 is LGHNA and CDR2 is YNFKEQ. This CDR3 comprises 15 residues. Trimming pared 4 bases from V and 4 bases from J, leaving 16 bases between. The DNA for the CDR3 is TGTGCCAGCAGCCCTCCCCCTGGGGGAATCTATGGCTACACCTTC. Amino acids: CASSPPPGGIYGYTF.

This rearrangement joins TRBV7-2 to TRBJ2-5; 11 positions match TRBD2. The J call is in doubt because the DNA end fits TRBJ2-1 better. The CDR3 totals 15 residues. CDR1 is SGHTA, CDR2 FQGNSA, per germline. CDR3 sequence: CASSLAVAGGNEQFF. For the CDR3, the DNA is TGTGCCAGCAGCCTCGCGGTAGCGGGAGGGAATGAGCAGTTCTTC.

In its sample, this clonotype was seen a few times. The genes are TRBV7-6 and TRBJ2-2; the D call may be TRBD1 or TRBD2 (5 bases each). Germline loops: CDR1 SGHVS, CDR2 FNYEAQ. The length of the CDR3 is 15 residues. V was shortened by 7 bases and J by 6 bases, with 18 bases between the two germline ends. CDR3 nucleotide sequence: TGTGCCAGCACCAGATGGGACCTGCGGTCCGGGGAGCTGTTTTTT. Translated: CASTRWDLRSGELFF.

The chain is built from TRBV10-3 and TRBJ2-5; weak D call: TRBD2 (6 bases). The V end was cut by 5 bases, the J end by 1 base, with 14 bases between. CDR1 and CDR2 from the germline V gene are ENHRY and SYGVKD. This CDR3 spans 15 amino acids. CDR3: CAISPAGGFQETQYF. The DNA for the CDR3 is TGTGCCATCAGTCCAGCGGGCGGATTCCAAGAGACCCAGTACTTC.

V is TRBV6-5 and J is TRBJ2-1, with a weak D call TRBD1 (5 bases). Germline lookup yields CDR1 MNHEY and CDR2 SVGAGI. The CDR3 is 14 residues long. V lost 5 bases to trimming and J lost 7 bases, with 15 bases between them. The CDR3 coding sequence is TGTGCCAGCAGTCAGGGCTCAACGGGTAATGAGCAGTTCTTC. This codes for CASSQGSTGNEQFF.

This sequence joins TRBV12-3 or TRBV12-4 and TRBJ2-4; 7 nucleotides match TRBD2. V lost 5 bases and J lost 8; bases outside the gene matches: 15. The CDR3 has 16 residues. CDR3 amino acids: CASSPRRGLRGDIQYF. In DNA, the CDR3 is TGTGCCAGCAGTCCCCGTCGGGGACTAAGGGGAGACATTCAGTACTTC.

A note on this clonotype: An end of the junction does not agree with germline; a read error may underlie this. This chain joins TRBV9 and TRBJ2-3, with 9 bases fitting TRBD2. This CDR3 has 20 amino acids. CDR1 SGDLS and CDR2 YYNGEE come from the germline V gene. The CDR3 region has the DNA TGCGCCAGCAGCGTAGCGGATAGCGGGGGTATCTCCTCTAGCACAGATACGCAGTATTTT. Protein sequence: CASSVADSGGISSSTDTQYF.

The table lists this clonotype with a count of one. V gene TRBV6-5 combines with J gene TRBJ2-4, with D possibly being TRBD1 or TRBD2 (5 bases each). V dropped 2 bases and J dropped 6 bases, with 14 bases sitting between them. The CDR3 runs 15 residues. Germline assignment: CDR1 MNHEY and CDR2 SVGAGI. The CDR3 loop is CASSYQYGTLNIQYF. As DNA, the CDR3 is TGTGCCAGCAGTTACCAGTACGGGACGTTAAACATTCAGTACTTC.

This clonotype was counted a few times. This chain connects TRBV12-3 or TRBV12-4 to TRBJ2-1; 7 bases map to TRBD1. Trimming removed 3 bases from V and 3 bases from J; junction bases left unmatched: 5. CDR3 length: 15 residues. This CDR3 reads CASSLNPGGYNEQFF. CDR3 DNA sequence: TGTGCCAGCAGTTTGAACCCAGGGGGCTACAATGAGCAGTTCTTC.

A few counts support this clonotype. V usage is TRBV24-1 and J usage is TRBJ2-4; D tentatively fits TRBD1 or TRBD2 (6 bases each). Trimming took off 3 bases at V and 7 bases at J, with 27 bases between the two ends. The CDR3 is made up of 19 amino acids. From germline, CDR1 is KGHDR and CDR2 SFDVKD. CDR3 loop: CATSDNLQGTRDPPNIQYF. CDR3 bases: TGTGCCACCAGTGATAACTTACAGGGTACGCGGGACCCGCCCAACATTCAGTACTTC.

J is TRBJ2-1 and V is TRBV6-5, with 8 bases matching TRBD1. The DNA end is a closer match to TRBJ2-7, so the J assignment may be wrong. Germline V gives CDR1 MNHEY, CDR2 SVGAGI. The CDR3 consists of 15 residues. In DNA form, the CDR3 reads TGTGCCAGCAGTTACCGCAGGGGGCGGGTGTACGAGCAGTACTTC. It specifies CASSYRRGRVYEQYF.

About this clonotype itself: One end of the junction is discordant with germline, which a read error may explain. This chain connects TRBV30 to TRBJ2-7; D remains ambiguous. The germline CDR1 and CDR2 sequences are GTSNPN and SVGIG (reference sequence). CDR3 length: 12 amino acids. CDR3 sequence reads: CAWKTSGYEQHF. CDR3 DNA sequence: TGTGCCTGGAAAACATCGGGCTACGAGCAGCACTTC.

V usage is TRBV6-5 and J usage is TRBJ1-4, with TRBD1 identical over 9 bases. V dropped 2 bases and J dropped 6; count of bases not matched to a gene: 7. This CDR3 comprises 16 residues. From germline, CDR1 is MNHEY and CDR2 SVGAGI. CDR3 in amino acids: CASSYRPGQGDEKLFF. CDR3 in DNA: TGTGCCAGCAGTTACCGACCGGGACAGGGAGATGAAAAACTGTTTTTT.

The CDR3 DNA sequence: TGCAGTGCTAGAGATGAGCGGGGGGAAAAACTGTTTTTT. Protein: CSARDERGEKLFF. The chain joins TRBV20-1 to TRBJ1-4; D may be TRBD1 (5 bases). Germline loops: CDR1 DFQATT, CDR2 SNEGSKA (reference sequence). The CDR3 is 13 residues long. The germline V and J ends were trimmed by 0 bases and 8 bases, with 10 bases remaining between them.

This clonotype was detected only a few times. The chain joins TRBV20-1 to TRBJ2-4, with TRBD2 matching over 7 bases. CDR1 DFQATT and CDR2 SNEGSKA come from the germline V gene (reference sequence). V lost 7 bases and J lost 2; bases outside the gene matches: 8. This CDR3 comprises 14 residues. The CDR3 DNA sequence: TGCAGTGTAGTTGCGGGGGAAACCAAAAACATTCAGTACTTC. This encodes CSVVAGETKNIQYF.

A few counts support this clonotype. The chain links TRBV7-9 to TRBJ2-3; D call uncertain. Between the trimmed V and J ends, which lost 7 bases and 3 bases, there was a span of 8 bases. This CDR3 contains 12 residues. The germline V gene encodes CDR1 SEHNR and CDR2 FQNEAQ (reference sequence). CDR3 bases: TGTGCCAGCAACTTCGGGACAGATACGCAGTATTTT. Its protein product is CASNFGTDTQYF.

This rearrangement joins TRBV5-1 to TRBJ2-5; 10 bases line up with TRBD2. The end of the DNA fits TRBJ2-1 better, so the J call may be wrong. CDR1 and CDR2 from the germline V gene are SGHRS and YFSETQ. This CDR3 has 15 residues. The CDR3 bases are TGCGCCAGCAGTTCCAGCGGGAGGGATTACAATGAGCAGTTCTTC. It codes for CASSSSGRDYNEQFF.

This chain joins TRBV9 and TRBJ2-3; D perhaps matches TRBD2 (6 bases). The CDR3 loop spans 13 amino acids. CDR1 is SGDLS, CDR2 YYNGEE, per germline. The V end lost 4 bases, the J end lost 6 bases, and 12 bases lay between the germline ends. The CDR3 coding sequence is TGTGCCAGCAGCCCCGGAGCGGGCGATACGCAGTATTTT. Translated: CASSPGAGDTQYF.

This chain uses TRBV4-2 with TRBJ2-5; 11 positions match TRBD2. The length of the CDR3 is 16 residues. Germline V gene data show CDR1 as LGHNA and CDR2 as YNFKEQ. The ends lost 1 base at V and 4 bases at J; junction bases unmatched: 5. CDR3 sequence reads: CASSQALAGEGETQYF. CDR3 bases: TGTGCCAGCAGCCAAGCACTAGCGGGAGAGGGAGAGACCCAGTACTTC.

This clonotype was observed a few times. This chain connects TRBV19 to TRBJ1-2; TRBD1 is a possible D gene (5 bases). Germline assignment: CDR1 LNHDA and CDR2 SQIVND (reference sequence). This CDR3 has 15 amino acids. Trimming removed 7 bases at V and 7 bases at J, with 22 bases between. CDR3 DNA: TGTGCCAGTATCCCGATTCAGGGAACTCCCGGTGGCTACACCTTC. Translating it yields CASIPIQGTPGGYTF.

V is TRBV5-5 and J is TRBJ2-5, with 9 positions matching TRBD2. The end of the DNA fits TRBJ2-7 better, so the J call may be wrong. The CDR3 extends over 15 amino acids. The germline V gene has CDR1 SGHKS and CDR2 YYEKEE (reference sequence). In nucleotides, the CDR3 is TGTGCCAGCAGCGCGGAGGTAGCGGGAGTTTACGAGCAGTACTTC. Residues: CASSAEVAGVYEQYF.

This clonotype turned up a few times. This chain links TRBV29-1 with TRBJ1-1; maybe TRBD1 (5 bases). Germline assignment: CDR1 SQVTM and CDR2 ANQGSEA. The germline V and J ends were trimmed by 2 bases and 6 bases, with 16 bases remaining between them. There are 14 residues in the CDR3. The chain's CDR3 is CSVEFRERAPEAFF. The CDR3 nucleotides read TGCAGCGTTGAATTCAGGGAGAGGGCGCCTGAAGCTTTCTTT. Full variable domain (missing parts from reference TRBV29-1 and TRBJ1-1): SAVISQKPSRDICQRGTSLTIQCQVDSQVTMMFWYRQQPGQSLTLIATANQGSEATYESGFVIDKFPISRPNLTFSTLTVSNMSPEDSSIYLCSVEFRERAPEAFFGQGTRLTVV.

The CDR3 bases are TGTGCCATCAGTGGGACTAGCGGGAGGGCCGATACAGATACGCAGTATTTT. Its protein is CAISGTSGRADTDTQYF. The chain has TRBV10-3 and TRBJ2-3; 15 bases are shared with TRBD2. The V gene's germline CDR1 is ENHRY and CDR2 SYGVKD. J gave up 3 bases and V 4 bases, and 5 bases lay outside the gene matches. The length of the CDR3 is 17 residues.